The T cell receptor (beta chain) under discussion was sequenced for a study of blood T cells in healthy people across ages. Study-level findings and limits: Relative to aged donors, long-lived donors carried more naive CD4+ cells and displayed higher diversity.

With regard to this clonotype: As yet, its antigen is unknown.

The donors, all healthy, were Caucasians living in Russia, aged 6 to 90. No fewer than 6 micrograms of total RNA were isolated from every sample. A second about 6 to 12 cycle PCR used barcoded and J-beta primers. Tags on each cDNA molecule came from a template-switch adaptor with 12 random nucleotides. TCRdb re-derived calls from the 5' RACE reads in MiXCR, one entry per CDR3 protein. This table has 650,000 to 800,000 distinct CDR3 sequences, under 45% appearing once. The sample consisted of blood. The source of this sequence is a man between 60 and 70 years old in good health.

Here the CDR3 reads CSARADNEKLFF. The CDR3 DNA reads as TGCAGTGCGAGGGCAGATAATGAAAAACTGTTTTTT. The genes are TRBV20-1 and TRBJ1-4, with D uncertain. The CDR3 is made up of 12 amino acids. V was pared by 6 bases and J by 4 bases, with 9 bases between. Germline V gene data show CDR1 as DFQATT and CDR2 as SNEGSKA (reference sequence).